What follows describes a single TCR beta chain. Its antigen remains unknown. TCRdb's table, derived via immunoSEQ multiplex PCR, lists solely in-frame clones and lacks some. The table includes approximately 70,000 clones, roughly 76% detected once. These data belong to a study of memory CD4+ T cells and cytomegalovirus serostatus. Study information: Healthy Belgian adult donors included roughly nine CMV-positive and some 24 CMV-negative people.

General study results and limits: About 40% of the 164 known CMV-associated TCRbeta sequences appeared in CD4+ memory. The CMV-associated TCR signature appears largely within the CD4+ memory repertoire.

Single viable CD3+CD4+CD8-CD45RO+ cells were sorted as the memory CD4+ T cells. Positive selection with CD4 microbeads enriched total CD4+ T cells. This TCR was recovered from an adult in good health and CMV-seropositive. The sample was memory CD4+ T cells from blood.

This chain's CDR3 is CASSQSLKLNEQFF. The CDR3 DNA reads as TGCGCCAGCAGCCAATCCCTCAAATTGAATGAGCAGTTCTTC. V is TRBV4-3 and J is TRBJ2-1; the D is unclear. The CDR3 extends over 14 amino acids. CDR1 LGHNA and CDR2 YSLEER come from the germline V gene. V lost 2 bases, J lost 7 bases, and 12 bases lay in between.